A selection of T cell receptor beta chains follows, all from one sample in a study of cytomegalovirus exposure and HLA in healthy donors. Profiled with immunoSEQ multiplex PCR; TCRdb holds only in-frame clones, not every one. Of a few hundred thousand clones in the sample, about 82% were seen once. Material for sequencing was PBMCs. These receptors originate from a man aged 25 to 40 in good health and CMV-seronegative. CDR3s include the opening cysteine and the closing phenylalanine or tryptophan. Fields, in order: J gene, V gene, clone size, D gene, CDR3 DNA, CDR3 protein. D genes are given only for firm matches. Rows may omit the clone size; those that give it use once, few, many or a size class.

>TRBJ2-3|TRBV19|.|TRBD2
TGTGCCAGTAGTTTGGGACTAGGCACAGATACGCAGTATTTT
CASSLGLGTDTQYF
>TRBJ2-5|TRBV7-9|.|TRBD2
TGTGCCAGCAGCGACCCGCTGTCTAGCGGAGAGACCCAGTACTTC
CASSDPLSSGETQYF
>TRBJ1-1|TRBV5-8|.|.
TGTGCCAGCAGCTTGGGACAGAAGGACACTGAAGCTTTCTTT
CASSLGQKDTEAFF
>TRBJ2-3|TRBV11-2|.|.
TGTGCCAGCAGCTTAGGACTCACCCAATCGGCGCAGTATTTT
CASSLGLTQSAQYF
>TRBJ2-5|TRBV2|few|.
TGTGCCAGCAGTGGAGGGGGACCACGGGAGACCCAGTACTTC
CASSGGGPRETQYF
>TRBJ2-3|TRBV5-5|.|.
TGTGCCAGCAGCCCTATCACAGGCCAAACAGATACGCAGTATTTT
CASSPITGQTDTQYF
>TRBJ1-6|TRBV6-5|.|TRBD1
TGTGCCAGCAGTTATAGCAGGACAGGCCTTAGCACACCCCTCCACTTT
CASSYSRTGLSTPLHF
>TRBJ2-6|TRBV5-1|.|.
TGCGCCAGCACCACGCGGGTAACAGGGATTCCCTCTGGGGCCAACGTCCTGACTTTC
CASTTRVTGIPSGANVLTF
>TRBJ1-1|TRBV19|.|.
TGTGCCAGTAGATTGAGTTACACTGAAGCTTTCTTT
CASRLSYTEAFF
>TRBJ1-6|TRBV28|.|.
TGTGCCAGCAGTTTAGGAGGGGGAGGGGCCCCCGCGTCACCCCTCCACTTT
CASSLGGGGAPASPLHF
>TRBJ2-7|TRBV19|.|.
TGTGCCAGTAGTATCTGGCGGAACTCCTACGAGCAGTACTTC
CASSIWRNSYEQYF
>TRBJ1-6|TRBV19|.|TRBD1
TGTGCCAGTAGTCCACAGGGGCCTCCTTATAATTCACCCCTCCACTTT
CASSPQGPPYNSPLHF
>TRBJ2-1|TRBV5-5|.|TRBD2
TGTGCCAGCAATCTCGGACCGGGACTACCCACCAGTGGGGGAAACAATGAGCAGTTCTTC
CASNLGPGLPTSGGNNEQFF
>TRBJ2-1|TRBV19|.|.
TGTGCCAGTAGTAGGCCTCAGGGGATCATAGGAAATGAGCAGTTCTTC
CASSRPQGIIGNEQFF
>TRBJ1-1|TRBV6-1|few|TRBD1
TGTGCCAGTAACATGAAGACAGGGGCTTTCACTGAAGCTTTCTTT
CASNMKTGAFTEAFF
>TRBJ1-2|TRBV9|.|TRBD1
TGTGCCAGCAGCGTAGGAGGAAGGACAGGGGTTATGGTCGGGTATGGCTACACCTTC
CASSVGGRTGVMVGYGYTF